A selection of T cell receptor beta chains follows, all from one sample in a study of cytomegalovirus exposure and HLA in healthy donors. Libraries were prepared by immunoSEQ multiplex PCR; TCRdb keeps only in-frame clonotypes and omits some of them. The sample table includes about 120,000 clones. Sequenced material: PBMCs. All receptors come from a man between 35 and 55 years old in good health and CMV-seropositive. The CDR3 runs from the conserved cysteine through the conserved F or W. A D gene is named only where the DNA matches it firmly. Clone size, where shown, is once, few, many, or a class for clones that have expanded.

clone size,V gene,D gene,J gene,CDR3 DNA,CDR3 protein
.,TRBV4-2,TRBD1,TRBJ1-5,TGTGCCAGCAGCCAGACGAAGGGACAGGGGTATAGCAATCAGCCCCAGCATTTT,CASSQTKGQGYSNQPQHF
.,TRBV19,.,TRBJ1-1,TGTGCCAGTAGTATAGAGGAGGACACTGAAGCTTTCTTT,CASSIEEDTEAFF
.,TRBV19,TRBD2,TRBJ2-7,TGTGCCAGTAGGGTCATAGCGGGCCACTACGAGCAGTACTTC,CASRVIAGHYEQYF
.,TRBV5-6,.,TRBJ2-7,TGTGCCAGCAGCTCCCCGGGACAAGACTACGAGCAGTACTTC,CASSSPGQDYEQYF
.,TRBV10-3,TRBD1,TRBJ1-3,TGTGCCATCAGTGGGACAGGACCAACCAGCTCTGGAAACACCATATATTTT,CAISGTGPTSSGNTIYF
.,TRBV28,.,TRBJ2-7,TGTGCCAGCAGACCTCCAGGGGTTCTAGGCGAGCAGTACTTC,CASRPPGVLGEQYF
.,TRBV19,TRBD1,TRBJ2-3,TGTGCCAGTAGTATAAGGACAGGGACCCTTAGCACAGATACGCAGTATTTT,CASSIRTGTLSTDTQYF
medium-sized,TRBV11-3,.,TRBJ2-2,TGTGCCAGCAGCGGCCGAGGGTCGAACGGGGAGCTGTTTTTT,CASSGRGSNGELFF
.,TRBV21-1,.,TRBJ2-1,TGTGCCAGCAGCATGAAGGGACTAGCGGGAGTCTCCTACAATGAGCAGTTCTTC,CASSMKGLAGVSYNEQFF
.,TRBV5-1,TRBD2,TRBJ2-5,TGCGCCAGCAGCTTGGGGGGACTAGCGGGAGTTAAAAAAGAGACCCAGTACTTC,CASSLGGLAGVKKETQYF
.,TRBV15,.,TRBJ2-3,TGTGCCACCAGCAGAGCGGGAATCACAGATACGCAGTATTTT,CATSRAGITDTQYF
.,TRBV5-1,.,TRBJ1-4,TGCGCCAGCAGCTTGGGGCGTGACAGCGAAAAACTGTTTTTT,CASSLGRDSEKLFF
.,TRBV2,.,TRBJ1-4,TGTGCCAGCAGTGTTAGGGGATCTTATGAAAAACTGTTTTTT,CASSVRGSYEKLFF
.,TRBV18,TRBD1,TRBJ2-7,TGTGCCAGCTCACCGGGACAGGGGCCCTACTACGAGCAGTACTTC,CASSPGQGPYYEQYF
.,TRBV5-4,TRBD2,TRBJ2-5,TGTGCCAGCAGCTTGGCCGGGGGGGCCCTTGGATTGGGGACCCAGTACTTC,CASSLAGGALGLGTQYF
.,TRBV10-1,TRBD1,TRBJ2-5,TGCGCCAGCAGCCCGGACAGGGGGCGCCAAGAGACCCAGTACTTC,CASSPDRGRQETQYF
.,TRBV30,.,TRBJ1-4,TGTGCCTGGAGTGTAAGCAGGGCATTAGGAAAACTGTTTTTT,CAWSVSRALGKLFF
.,TRBV10-3,.,TRBJ1-1,TGTGCCATCAGTGAACAGCAGAACACTGAAGCTTTCTTT,CAISEQQNTEAFF
.,TRBV5-6,.,TRBJ2-5,TGTGCCAGCAGCTCAAGGGGACTTCAAATTAGCCAGAGGGAGACCCAGTACTTC,CASSSRGLQISQRETQYF
.,TRBV7-6,TRBD2,TRBJ2-3,TGTGCCAGCAGCTTAGCTACTAGCGGGAGGGCTACAGATACGCAGTATTTT,CASSLATSGRATDTQYF
.,TRBV19,TRBD1,TRBJ1-1,TGTGCCACCTCAGGACAGGGGGGGGAAGCTGAAGCTTTCTTT,CATSGQGGEAEAFF
.,TRBV29-1,.,TRBJ2-1,TGCAGCGTTGAACCGCTTGGCTATGAGCAGTTCTTC,CSVEPLGYEQFF
.,TRBV7-6,.,TRBJ2-5,TGTGCCAGCAGCTTAGCGGGTTGGGCAGAAAGAGGGGAGACCCAGTACTTC,CASSLAGWAERGETQYF
.,TRBV28,.,TRBJ2-3,TGTGCCAGCAGTTCGCTGGGCGGGCCCACAGATACGCAGTATTTT,CASSSLGGPTDTQYF
.,TRBV7-9,TRBD1,TRBJ2-5,TGTGCCAGCAGCCTCGGGACAGGGGGCGGGGAGACCCAGTACTTC,CASSLGTGGGETQYF
.,TRBV4-1,TRBD1,TRBJ2-2,TGCGCCAGCACCCGGACAGGGGAGAACACCGGGGAGCTGTTTTTT,CASTRTGENTGELFF
.,TRBV9,TRBD1,TRBJ1-1,TGTGCCAGCAGCGTGGGGGGACAGTTGAACACTGAAGCTTTCTTT,CASSVGGQLNTEAFF
.,TRBV19,TRBD1,TRBJ2-7,TGTGCCAGTAGTATCTTAGGACAGGGCAACTACGAGCAGTACTTC,CASSILGQGNYEQYF
.,TRBV30,.,TRBJ1-2,TGTGCCTGGACCGGAGACAGTGTCTATGGCTACACCTTC,CAWTGDSVYGYTF
.,TRBV5-6,TRBD2,TRBJ2-7,TGTGCCAGCAGCCCTCTAGCGGTTACCTACGAGCAGTACTTC,CASSPLAVTYEQYF
.,TRBV7-9,TRBD1,TRBJ1-2,TGTGCCAGCAGCTTAGTGGACAGGGTCCAGGATGGCTACACCTTC,CASSLVDRVQDGYTF
.,TRBV5-1,TRBD2,TRBJ2-1,TGCGCCAGCAGTCAGCCTAGCGGGAGGGCCTCATGGAATGAGCAGTTCTTC,CASSQPSGRASWNEQFF
.,TRBV30,TRBD1,TRBJ2-7,TGTGCCTGGAGTGTTCAGGGGCGTCGGGACAGGGTAATCGAGCAGTACTTC,CAWSVQGRRDRVIEQYF
.,TRBV4-3,.,TRBJ2-7,TGCGCCAGCAGCCAAGAGCTGCGGGCTTTCTACGAGCAGTACTTC,CASSQELRAFYEQYF
.,TRBV7-8,.,TRBJ1-5,TGTGCCAGCAGCTTAGGGGGAGACAATCAGCCCCAGCATTTT,CASSLGGDNQPQHF
.,TRBV7-9,TRBD2,TRBJ2-7,TGTGCCAGCAGCCGGGAGGGAGGGACCTACGAGCAGTACTTC,CASSREGGTYEQYF
.,TRBV7-6,.,TRBJ1-2,TGTGCCAGCAGCTTAGGCGGGGCAGATCATGGCTACACCTTC,CASSLGGADHGYTF
.,TRBV9,TRBD2,TRBJ2-1,TGTGCCAGCAGCGGACTAGCGGAGAGCTACAATGAGCAGTTCTTC,CASSGLAESYNEQFF
.,TRBV6-5,TRBD1,TRBJ2-7,TGTGCCAGCAGTACTGGGACAGGGGGTAATTACGAGCAGTACTTC,CASSTGTGGNYEQYF
.,TRBV7-3,.,TRBJ1-2,TGTGCCAGCAGTGCCTCGGGACAATCCTTGGGGGGCTACACCTTC,CASSASGQSLGGYTF
.,TRBV14,TRBD1,TRBJ2-7,TGTGCCAGCAGCCTGCGGGTAGGACAGGGTCGGTACGAGCAGTACTTC,CASSLRVGQGRYEQYF
.,TRBV5-6,TRBD1,TRBJ1-6,TGTGCCAGCAGCCCTCCGGGACAGTATTTTTCACCCCTCCACTTT,CASSPPGQYFSPLHF
.,TRBV28,.,TRBJ2-1,TGTGCCAGTACCCTTGGGGGGGCTATCTACAATGAGCAGTTCTTC,CASTLGGAIYNEQFF
.,TRBV5-1,TRBD1,TRBJ1-5,TGCGCCAGCAGCTTGAAACCACAGGGGGCCGGCAATCAGCCCCAGCATTTT,CASSLKPQGAGNQPQHF
.,TRBV5-6,TRBD1,TRBJ2-2,TGTGCCAGCAGCGCGGGGACAGGAGCAGTTGGGGAGCTGTTTTTT,CASSAGTGAVGELFF
.,TRBV10-2,TRBD2,TRBJ2-7,TGCGCCACGAGATTCCCAGGGACTAGCGGACAATACGAGCAGTACTTC,CATRFPGTSGQYEQYF
.,TRBV6-1,TRBD2,TRBJ2-7,TGTGCCAGCAGGCTAGCGGGAGCCTCCTACGAGCAGTACTTC,CASRLAGASYEQYF